This TCR beta chain was sequenced in a study of blood T cell repertoires in COVID-19. Turning to the study itself: Sites in the United States, Italy and Spain provided acute and convalescent COVID-19 samples. T cells, B-cell-depleted T cells, or PBMCs provided the cDNA or gDNA that served as material.

Produced via immunoSEQ multiplex PCR; TCRdb's table is partial and in-frame only. The sample yields roughly 140,000 clones, roughly 90% seen once. The CDR3 runs to 15 residues. The germline gives CDR1 SGHTA, CDR2 FQGTGA. Unmatched junction bases numbered 4, after V lost 1 base and J lost 4 bases. Participants, about 18 to 90 years old, spanned fewer than 25 US areas. Cohorts were assigned according to the clinical history that participants reported. The chain uses TRBV7-3 and TRBJ2-1; 7 bases are a match to TRBD1. The sequenced material came from PBMCs or T cells enriched from blood (not recorded which). This sequence originates from a woman aged 30 to 39 with acute COVID-19. The CDR3 protein is CASSLNTGQYNEQFF. The CDR3 DNA reads TGTGCCAGCAGCTTAAATACGGGACAGTACAATGAGCAGTTCTTC.